This T cell receptor (beta chain) is from a study of CD8 T cells in ankylosing spondylitis. Study-level results: Seven to nine highly homologous variants formed a TCR beta motif that appeared characteristic of ankylosing spondylitis blood. Reportedly, significant enrichment of disease-linked clones occurred in matched ankylosing spondylitis synovial fluid. Prior literature has documented some motif variants in synovial fluid and blood from reactive arthritis. Disease-linked clones were found to be CD8+ and relatively rare in peripheral blood.

This clonotype was picked up many times. Antigen unknown. By quantitative 5'-RACE with molecular barcodes, the TCR beta libraries were made. TCRdb ran MiXCR on the 5' RACE reads and lists one entry per CDR3 protein. The table lists 700,000 or so distinct CDR3 sequences, 15% to 20% of them singletons. Sequencing was done on a sample of blood, either unsorted or a sorted T cell fraction (not recorded which). The receptor was isolated from a male donor with ankylosing spondylitis.

CDR3 residues: CASLFMQGSNQPQHF. CDR3 nucleotides: TGTGCCAGCCTTTTTATGCAGGGTAGCAATCAGCCCCAGCATTTT. V gene TRBV28 combines with J gene TRBJ1-5; the D gene is possibly TRBD1 (5 bases). This CDR3 is built from 15 residues. Trimming stripped 8 bases from V and 0 bases from J, with 14 bases between. Germline CDR1 reads MDHEN; CDR2 reads SYDVKM.